This record looks at one TCR beta chain sequence and its context. The antigen is not known. CDR3 size: 16 residues. Per germline, CDR1 SGDLS and CDR2 YYNGEE. Trimming cost V 0 bases and J 8 bases, with 18 bases left between them. This sample is part of a study of T cells in localized non-small cell lung cancer. Study-level results: The appearance of a median approximately 55 of the top 100 tumor clones was seen in adjacent lung.

Assay: immunoSEQ multiplex PCR; the TCRdb copy retains only in-frame clones and omits some. The sample holds about 59,000 clones, roughly nine tenths seen once. Sample: peripheral blood, taken before any cancer treatment. This receptor was taken from a man between 35 and 75 years old with stage I lung adenocarcinoma. The chain joins TRBV9 to TRBJ2-1, with unresolved D. The DNA of the CDR3 is TGTGCCAGCAGCGTAGAACCCTACGGGCGTGACGATGAGCAGTTCTTC. This codes for CASSVEPYGRDDEQFF.